Below, 14 T cell receptor beta chains from the same sample are listed, as sequenced in a study of T cells after somatic rescue of genetic block. The repertoire was sequenced with immunoSEQ multiplex PCR; TCRdb's copy has only in-frame clones and lacks some. Counted here are 85,000 to 90,000 clones, 80% to 90% occurring once; the ten biggest clones make up roughly 1.7%. The source material was peripheral blood mononuclear cells (PBMCs). These TCRs come from a woman between 18 and 30 years old.

This chain connects TRBV9 to TRBJ2-1; D is possibly TRBD2 (5 bases). V was cut by 7 bases and J by 5 bases, with 22 bases left in between. In germline, CDR1 is SGDLS, CDR2 YYNGEE. This CDR3 comprises 16 residues. Here the CDR3 DNA reads TGTGCCAGCTCCTTCGGCCCTCCGGGGTTGGACAATGAGCAGTTCTTC. Translated, it gives CASSFGPPGLDNEQFF.

The rearrangement joins TRBV2 to TRBJ2-1; 9 positions agree with TRBD2. The CDR3 has 15 residues. The germline V gene has CDR1 SNHLY and CDR2 FYNNEI. The trim removed 8 bases at V and 3 bases at J, leaving 8 bases unmatched. The CDR3 DNA is TGTGCCAGCTGTCTTAGCGGGAGCAGCTACAATGAGCAGTTCTTC. It specifies CASCLSGSSYNEQFF. The variable domain in full, with the rest retrieved from reference TRBV2 and TRBJ2-1, is EPEVTQTPSHQVTQMGQEVILRCVPISNHLYFYWYRQILGQKVEFLVSFYNNEISEKSEIFDDQFSVERPDGSNFTLKIRSTKLEDSAMYFCASCLSGSSYNEQFFGPGTRLTVL.

The V and J genes are TRBV6-5 and TRBJ1-2; D uncertain. Trimming removed 5 bases from V and 8 bases from J, with 18 bases in between. Germline V gene lookup returns CDR1 MNHEY and CDR2 SVGAGI. The CDR3 has 14 amino acids. The DNA for the CDR3 is TGTGCCAGCAGTAATCCGGGCCGCGGCAAGGGCTACACCTTC. This codes for CASSNPGRGKGYTF.

V usage is TRBV19 and J usage is TRBJ2-2; D is unclear. The CDR3 runs 14 residues. The V end lost 3 bases, the J end lost 5 bases, and 10 bases lay between the germline ends. Germline loops: CDR1 LNHDA, CDR2 SQIVND (reference sequence). CDR3 sequence (DNA): TGTGCCAGTAGTATGGGCTTGGGAACCGGGGAGCTGTTTTTT. This gives the protein CASSMGLGTGELFF.

The V and J genes are TRBV6-4 and TRBJ2-3; 12 positions agree with TRBD2. The CDR3 length is 16 residues. Germline V lookup: CDR1 MRHNA, CDR2 SNTAGT. Trimming removed 3 bases from V and 4 bases from J; junction bases left unmatched: 5. The CDR3 DNA reads as TGTGCCAGCAGTGAAGCCTCTAGCGGGGGGGCAGATACGCAGTATTTT. It yields the protein CASSEASSGGADTQYF.

The chain carries TRBV30 and TRBJ2-7, with D uncertain. V dropped 2 bases and J dropped 0 bases, with 5 bases sitting between them. The CDR3 totals 12 residues. Germline values: CDR1 GTSNPN, CDR2 SVGIG (reference sequence). CDR3 amino acids: CAWSPDSYEQYF. CDR3 sequence (DNA): TGTGCCTGGAGTCCGGACTCCTACGAGCAGTACTTC.

The V and J genes are TRBV19 and TRBJ2-1; 11 positions agree with TRBD2. The V gene end was trimmed by 4 bases and the J gene end by 14 bases; junction bases not matched to a gene: 7. This CDR3 is 13 amino acids long. The V gene's germline CDR1 is LNHDA and CDR2 SQIVND (reference sequence). CDR3 nucleotide sequence: TGTGCCAGTAGTAAGGGACTAGCGGCGGGTAAGTTCTTC. It is translated as CASSKGLAAGKFF.

The gene calls are TRBV4-2 and TRBJ1-1; D call uncertain. This CDR3 spans 16 amino acids. The germline V and J ends were trimmed by 1 base and 1 base, with 13 bases remaining between them. Germline CDR1 is LGHNA and CDR2 is YNFKEQ. The CDR3 reads CASSQGLRNRNTEAFF. CDR3 bases: TGTGCCAGCAGCCAAGGTCTGCGGAACCGGAACACTGAAGCTTTCTTT.

The genes are TRBV30 and TRBJ2-1; no reliable D call. V dropped 4 bases and J dropped 3 bases, with 4 bases sitting between them. Germline assignment: CDR1 GTSNPN and CDR2 SVGIG (reference sequence). This CDR3 spans 11 amino acids. The chain's CDR3 is CAWTDYNEQFF. CDR3 bases: TGTGCCTGGACTGACTACAATGAGCAGTTCTTC.

This chain uses TRBV9 with TRBJ1-6, with a weak D call TRBD1 (5 bases). The ends were cut back, 1 base at V and 6 bases at J, with 20 bases in the middle. The CDR3 is 18 residues long. The germline V gene encodes CDR1 SGDLS and CDR2 YYNGEE. As DNA, the CDR3 is TGTGCCAGCAGCGTAAGGCCCTCCGGCGGGGCTGTTAATTCACCCCTCCACTTT. Amino acids: CASSVRPSGGAVNSPLHF.

This chain links TRBV4-1 with TRBJ2-1; 10 bases agree with TRBD2. The CDR3 covers 16 residues. Germline loops: CDR1 MGHRA, CDR2 YSYEKL. Trimming cost V 6 bases and J 16 bases; bases outside gene matches: 21. The CDR3 reads CASRPSRASGSDAGFF. The DNA for the CDR3 is TGCGCCAGCAGACCGAGTCGGGCTAGCGGGAGCGACGCGGGATTCTTC.

The V gene is TRBV7-3, the J gene TRBJ1-3, with D maybe TRBD1 (6 bases). The ends were cut back, 5 bases at V and 0 bases at J, with 14 bases in the middle. Germline lookup yields CDR1 SGHTA and CDR2 FQGTGA. CDR3 length: 16 amino acids. Here the CDR3 DNA reads TGTGCCAGCAGCCTGGGACACCCGAGCTCTGGAAACACCATATATTTT. Protein: CASSLGHPSSGNTIYF.

The chain combines TRBV10-2 with TRBJ1-1, with D maybe TRBD1 (5 bases). The CDR3 totals 14 residues. CDR1 and CDR2 (germline): WSHSY, SAAADI. Trimming cost V 2 bases and J 1 base, with 8 bases left between them. CDR3 in amino acids: CASSEPGSNTEAFF. Written as DNA, the CDR3 is TGCGCCAGCAGTGAGCCAGGGTCGAACACTGAAGCTTTCTTT.

The gene calls are TRBV27 and TRBJ2-7, with 7 positions matching TRBD2. This CDR3 contains 15 residues. The ends lost 3 bases at V and 0 bases at J; junction bases unmatched: 5. Germline-derived CDR1 and CDR2 are MNHEY and SMNVEV (reference sequence). The CDR3 region is CASSFGRTVSYEQYF. CDR3 in DNA: TGTGCCAGCAGTTTCGGGAGGACTGTCTCCTACGAGCAGTACTTC.